These 25 T cell receptor beta chains were sequenced from one sample in a study of response to subunit inactivated influenza vaccine (dated by TCRdb to the late 2010s). Preparation of the library involved RT-PCR. Sequencing took place on an Illumina HiSeq 2500. The public reads were run again by TCRdb, first through fastp at Q25 and then through MiXCR, and only productive beta chains were kept. When rows share a CDR3 protein, they turn into one entry using the most common DNA and genes. The sample contains hundreds of thousands of distinct CDR3 sequences, roughly 22% of them found a single time. The ten largest account for 10% of the sample. The source was PBMCs from blood, collected less than 22 months after vaccination. Receptors were obtained from a man between 50 and 75 years old who received an inactivated influenza vaccine. Donor details come from another sample of the same person, matched by shared clones.

V and J are TRBV6-5 and TRBJ2-1; 12 bases align to TRBD2. This CDR3 is 15 amino acids long. Germline trimming cut 0 bases from V and 8 bases from J; bases unmatched to any gene: 2. Germline CDR1 is MNHEY and CDR2 is SVGAGI. The CDR3 DNA reads TGTGCCAGCAGTTACTCGGGGACTAGCGGGTATGAGCAGTTCTTC. Its protein product is CASSYSGTSGYEQFF.

This clonotype was counted a few times. The V and J genes are TRBV12-3 or TRBV12-4 and TRBJ2-1; D gene unclear. The CDR3 runs 11 residues. V was trimmed by 5 bases and J by 6 bases, leaving 5 bases between them. CDR3 DNA sequence: TGTGCCAGCAGTGGGTCCAATGAGCAGTTCTTC. Protein: CASSGSNEQFF.

The CDR3 DNA follows: TGTGCCAGTACGACAGGGCACTCCTACGAGCAGTACTTC. It translates to CASTTGHSYEQYF. The genes are TRBV28 and TRBJ2-7, with 7 bases identical to TRBD1. J gave up 0 bases and V 9 bases, and 5 bases lay outside the gene matches. Germline CDR1 reads MDHEN; CDR2 reads SYDVKM. The CDR3 covers 13 residues.

This clonotype was detected a few times. V gene TRBV15 combines with J gene TRBJ2-4; D not certain. Between the trimmed V and J ends, which lost 0 bases and 0 bases, there was a span of 6 bases. The CDR3 loop spans 15 amino acids. Germline CDR1 LNHNV, CDR2 YYDKDF (reference sequence). CDR3 loop: CATSRDLLAKNIQYF. In nucleotides, the CDR3 is TGTGCCACCAGCAGAGATCTGCTAGCCAAAAACATTCAGTACTTC. Looking up the rest from reference TRBV15 and TRBJ2-4 gives the full variable domain: DAMVIQNPRYQVTQFGKPVTLSCSQTLNHNVMYWYQQKSSQAPKLLFHYYDKDFNNEADTPDNFQSRRPNTSFCFLDIRSPGLGDTAMYLCATSRDLLAKNIQYFGAGTRLSVL.

V usage is TRBV6-5 and J usage is TRBJ2-7; D tentatively reads TRBD1 or TRBD2 (5 bases each). V gave up 2 bases and J gave up 2 bases, with 10 bases separating them. The CDR3 spans 14 residues. CDR1 is MNHEY, CDR2 SVGAGI, per germline. CDR3 DNA: TGTGCCAGCAGTTACACGTGGGACGCCTACGAGCAGTACTTC. Translation gives CASSYTWDAYEQYF.

This chain connects TRBV4-1 to TRBJ2-2; possibly TRBD1 or TRBD2 for D (5 bases each). Germline assignment: CDR1 MGHRA and CDR2 YSYEKL. The V end lost 4 bases, the J end lost 4 bases, and 13 bases lay between the germline ends. The CDR3 spans 15 residues. CDR3 nucleotide sequence: TGCGCCAGCAGCCCGTCGGGGACCCGCACCGGGGAGCTGTTTTTT. As protein: CASSPSGTRTGELFF.

The chain links TRBV14 to TRBJ1-1; D gene uncertain. The CDR3 spans 13 residues. In germline, CDR1 is SGHDN, CDR2 FVKESK. The germline V and J ends were trimmed by 3 bases and 6 bases, with 11 bases remaining between them. The DNA of the CDR3 is TGTGCCAGCAGCCAGAGTGGGTACGCTGAAGCTTTCTTT. This translates into CASSQSGYAEAFF.

The V call is TRBV12-3 or TRBV12-4, the J call TRBJ1-4; TRBD1 might be the D (6 bases). This CDR3 contains 13 residues. Trimming shortened V by 7 bases and J by 8 bases, and 14 bases separated the two germline ends. The CDR3 DNA sequence: TGTGCCAGCATAGGCAGGGGAGGAGAAAAACTGTTTTTT. Protein sequence: CASIGRGGEKLFF.

J is TRBJ2-1 and V is TRBV4-1; 12 positions match TRBD2. J gave up 7 bases and V 3 bases, and 10 bases lay outside the gene matches. The CDR3 loop spans 17 amino acids. The germline CDR1 and CDR2 sequences are MGHRA and YSYEKL. The CDR3 protein is CASSHGNGLAGQNEQFF. The CDR3 DNA reads TGCGCCAGCAGCCATGGAAATGGACTAGCGGGGCAGAATGAGCAGTTCTTC.

The rearrangement joins TRBV12-5 to TRBJ2-7, with D perhaps matching TRBD1 (5 bases). CDR1 LGHNT and CDR2 FRNRAP come from the germline V gene. V lost 2 bases and J lost 3, with 14 bases in between. The CDR3 is 15 residues long. CDR3 in DNA: TGTGCTAGTGGTTTGCCCCAGGGTAGGGTCTACGAGCAGTACTTC. Protein: CASGLPQGRVYEQYF.

This sequence joins TRBV4-1 and TRBJ2-1; D is ambiguous. Germline CDR1 is MGHRA and CDR2 is YSYEKL. V shed 0 bases and J shed 7 bases, with 19 bases lying between them. There are 17 residues in the CDR3. DNA for the CDR3: TGCGCCAGCAGCCAAGATTCTCCGGGCGTTTTGGGGAATGAGCAGTTCTTC. Residues: CASSQDSPGVLGNEQFF.

This clonotype appeared a few times. This chain joins TRBV10-3 and TRBJ1-2; TRBD1 is a possible D gene (6 bases). The CDR3 runs 17 residues. Germline assignment: CDR1 ENHRY and CDR2 SYGVKD. The V end was cut by 2 bases, the J end by 3 bases, with 19 bases between. Written as DNA, the CDR3 is TGTGCCATCAGTGAGAGGCAAACAGGGATCGGGCACTATGGCTACACCTTC. This encodes CAISERQTGIGHYGYTF.

This chain uses TRBV5-5 with TRBJ1-3; D remains ambiguous. CDR3 length equals 15 residues. Germline assignment: CDR1 SGHKS and CDR2 YYEKEE (reference sequence). V was clipped by 1 base and J by 2 bases, with 10 bases between them. CDR3: CASSLFAEAGNTIYF. In DNA, the CDR3 is TGTGCCAGCAGCTTGTTTGCGGAGGCTGGAAACACCATATATTTT. Using reference TRBV5-5 and TRBJ1-3 for the parts outside the CDR3, the full variable domain is DAGVTQSPTHLIKTRGQQVTLRCSPISGHKSVSWYQQVLGQGPQFIFQYYEKEERGRGNFPDRFSARQFPNYSSELNVNALLLGDSALYLCASSLFAEAGNTIYFGEGSWLTVV.

This clonotype was detected a few times. The V gene is TRBV18, the J gene TRBJ2-7; 7 bases are a match to TRBD1. The V gene end was trimmed by 5 bases and the J gene end by 6 bases; junction bases not matched to a gene: 10. CDR3 length: 14 residues. Germline V gene sequence: CDR1 KGHSH, CDR2 LQKENI. The CDR3 DNA follows: TGTGCCAGCTCATCGGGACAGAGGGGCTCCGAGCAGTACTTC. Encoded protein: CASSSGQRGSEQYF.

This clonotype was seen repeatedly, ten times or more. The chain carries TRBV6-4 and TRBJ2-2; TRBD1 agrees at 9 bases. After removal of 6 bases from V and 1 base from J, the junction contained 3 bases not matched to a gene. This CDR3 comprises 15 residues. Germline-derived CDR1 and CDR2 are MRHNA and SNTAGT. The DNA of the CDR3 is TGTGCCAGCAGCGAGGGACAGGGGAACACCGGGGAGCTGTTTTTT. This codes for CASSEGQGNTGELFF.

The V and J genes are TRBV20-1 and TRBJ1-1; D uncertain. In germline, CDR1 is DFQATT, CDR2 SNEGSKA (reference sequence). The CDR3 runs to 13 residues. Between the trimmed V and J ends, which lost 6 bases and 3 bases, there was a span of 14 bases. The CDR3 spells CSAVPLLYTEAFF. The CDR3 DNA sequence: TGCAGTGCAGTACCCCTACTGTACACTGAAGCTTTCTTT.

This clonotype was detected only a few times. CDR3 in amino acids: CASSGTGDTEAFF. Here the CDR3 DNA reads TGTGCCAGCAGCGGGACAGGGGACACTGAAGCTTTCTTT. The rearrangement joins TRBV2 to TRBJ1-1; 10 positions match TRBD1. CDR1 and CDR2 from the germline V gene are SNHLY and FYNNEI. CDR3 length: 13 amino acids. J lost 3 bases, V lost 6 bases, and 1 base had no gene match.

This chain connects TRBV4-2 to TRBJ1-1, with a tentative D call TRBD1 (6 bases). Germline CDR1 LGHNA, CDR2 YNFKEQ. The CDR3 consists of 15 residues. The V and J ends lost 4 bases and 0 bases respectively, with 12 bases between them. CDR3 amino acids: CASSLNRDMNTEAFF. The CDR3 DNA reads TGTGCCAGCAGCCTTAACCGGGACATGAACACTGAAGCTTTCTTT.

This clonotype turned up a few times. This sequence joins TRBV28 and TRBJ2-1; 13 bases fit TRBD2. Germline CDR1 and CDR2: MDHEN and SYDVKM. There are 17 residues in the CDR3. V lost 5 bases, J lost 15 bases, and 19 bases stayed unmatched. CDR3 protein: CASSPVTSGRQATSLFF. In DNA, the CDR3 is TGTGCCAGCAGTCCCGTGACTAGCGGGAGGCAAGCAACGAGTCTGTTCTTC. Filled out from reference TRBV28 and TRBJ2-1, the complete variable domain reads DVKVTQSSRYLVKRTGEKVFLECVQDMDHENMFWYRQDPGLGLRLIYFSYDVKMKEKGDIPEGYSVSREKKERFSLILESASTNQTSMYLCASSPVTSGRQATSLFFGPGTRLTVL.

This clonotype was recorded many times. The V and J genes are TRBV7-2 and TRBJ1-5; unclear D gene. The germline CDR1 and CDR2 sequences are SGHTA and FQGNSA. The CDR3 is made up of 13 amino acids. Trimming removed 3 bases from V and 4 bases from J, with 7 bases in between. Here the CDR3 reads CASSFTANQPQHF. In nucleotides, the CDR3 is TGTGCCAGCAGCTTTACGGCTAATCAGCCCCAGCATTTT.

The V gene is TRBV14, the J gene TRBJ2-3; a weak D match, TRBD2 (6 bases). The CDR3 runs to 17 residues. Germline V gene data show CDR1 as SGHDN and CDR2 as FVKESK. Trimming pared 4 bases from V and 2 bases from J, leaving 19 bases between. CDR3: CASSRGDGRVFTDTQYF. In nucleotides, the CDR3 is TGTGCCAGCAGCCGGGGAGACGGGAGAGTCTTCACAGATACGCAGTATTTT.

The chain uses TRBV29-1 and TRBJ2-5; 8 positions match TRBD2. The length of the CDR3 is 15 residues. J gave up 0 bases and V 5 bases, and 8 bases lay outside the gene matches. The germline CDR1 and CDR2 sequences are SQVTM and ANQGSEA. CDR3 coding DNA: TGCAGCGTTCCGCTGGTAGCGGGGTACCAAGAGACCCAGTACTTC. Translated: CSVPLVAGYQETQYF.

The chain employs TRBV28 and TRBJ2-5; TRBD1 aligns across 7 bases. The CDR3 runs 13 residues. After removal of 7 bases from V and 2 bases from J, the junction contained 4 bases not matched to a gene. The germline V gene has CDR1 MDHEN and CDR2 SYDVKM. The CDR3 loop is CASIMTGQETQYF. DNA for the CDR3: TGTGCCAGCATCATGACAGGGCAAGAGACCCAGTACTTC.

In this sample, this clonotype turned up many times. The chain carries TRBV7-8 and TRBJ2-1; the D is unclear. The CDR3 consists of 13 residues. In germline, CDR1 is SGHVS, CDR2 FQNEAQ. V dropped 5 bases and J dropped 9 bases, with 14 bases sitting between them. Here the CDR3 DNA reads TGTGCCAGCAGCACCGTTTTAGGCGGTGAGCAGTTCTTC. Protein sequence: CASSTVLGGEQFF.

The V and J genes are TRBV20-1 and TRBJ1-2; D is unresolved. The CDR3 totals 13 residues. The ends were cut back, 1 base at V and 8 bases at J, with 14 bases in the middle. Germline assignment: CDR1 DFQATT and CDR2 SNEGSKA (reference sequence). The CDR3 region is CSARGRGARGYTF. CDR3 bases: TGCAGTGCTAGAGGGCGAGGAGCGAGGGGCTACACCTTC.